This T cell receptor (beta chain) appears in the sequencing data of a study of OX40 agonist ivuxolimab in advanced cancers. General study findings and limits: The work left the antigen specificity of expanded peripheral T cells undetermined.

This clone was detected only once. Its antigen is not identified. This CDR3 spans 14 amino acids. Looked up from germline, CDR1 is SGHAT and CDR2 is FQNNGV. V dropped 3 bases and J dropped 5; count of bases not matched to a gene: 4. Profiling relied on immunoSEQ multiplex PCR, and the TCRdb table lists in-frame clones only, not all of them. The sample lists 55,000 or so clones; around 86% were seen once. This chain links TRBV11-2 with TRBJ2-1; 7 bases match TRBD1. Sequencing was performed on CD4+ or CD8+ T cells sorted from blood, taken in a trial of the OX40 agonist ivuxolimab. The sequence came from an adult with an advanced solid tumor such as melanoma, head and neck, liver or kidney cancer. CDR3 sequence (DNA): TGTGCCAGCAGCTTCCGGGACAGAGACAATGAGCAGTTCTTC. Protein sequence: CASSFRDRDNEQFF.